This TCR beta chain was identified during a study of CD8 T cells in ankylosing spondylitis. In its sample, this clonotype was seen a few times. The antigen is unknown. Generation of TCR beta libraries employed quantitative 5'-RACE incorporating molecular barcodes. TCRdb re-called the 5' RACE reads with MiXCR, one entry per CDR3 protein. In the table there are 100,000 to 150,000 distinct CDR3 sequences, roughly a sixth of which are singletons. The CDR3 sequence is 17 residues long. The germline V gene has CDR1 LGHNA and CDR2 YSLEER. The V end was cut by 0 bases, the J end by 3 bases, with 15 bases between. General observations from the study: Characteristic of ankylosing spondylitis blood, it appeared, was a TCR beta motif comprising about eight highly homologous variants. Earlier authors reported some of these motif variants in reactive arthritis synovial fluid and blood. Disease-associated clones were reportedly significantly overrepresented in matched ankylosing spondylitis synovial fluid.

The TCR comes from a male donor with ankylosing spondylitis. This chain joins TRBV4-3 and TRBJ2-1, with a tentative D call TRBD2 (5 bases). Sequencing was carried out using blood, either unsorted or a sorted T cell fraction (not recorded which). CDR3 nucleotide sequence: TGCGCCAGCAGCCAAGATCGTGGCGGGCTTGACTACAATGAGCAGTTCTTC. This encodes CASSQDRGGLDYNEQFF.